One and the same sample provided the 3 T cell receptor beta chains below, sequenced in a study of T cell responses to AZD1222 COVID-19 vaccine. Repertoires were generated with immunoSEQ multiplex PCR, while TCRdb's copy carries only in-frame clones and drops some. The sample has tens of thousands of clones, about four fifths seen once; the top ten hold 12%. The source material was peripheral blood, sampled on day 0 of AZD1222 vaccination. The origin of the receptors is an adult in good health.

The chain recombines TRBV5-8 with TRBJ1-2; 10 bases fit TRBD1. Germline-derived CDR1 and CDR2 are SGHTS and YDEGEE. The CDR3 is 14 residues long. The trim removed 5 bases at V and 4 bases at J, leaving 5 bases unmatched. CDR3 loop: CASRRTGGTYGYTF. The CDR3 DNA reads TGTGCCAGCAGAAGGACAGGGGGAACCTATGGCTACACCTTC.

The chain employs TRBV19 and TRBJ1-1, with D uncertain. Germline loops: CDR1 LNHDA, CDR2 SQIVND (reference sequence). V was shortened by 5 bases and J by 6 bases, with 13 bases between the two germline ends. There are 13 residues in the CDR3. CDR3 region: CASSFPGNPEAFF. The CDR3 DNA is TGTGCCAGTAGTTTCCCGGGAAACCCTGAAGCTTTCTTT.

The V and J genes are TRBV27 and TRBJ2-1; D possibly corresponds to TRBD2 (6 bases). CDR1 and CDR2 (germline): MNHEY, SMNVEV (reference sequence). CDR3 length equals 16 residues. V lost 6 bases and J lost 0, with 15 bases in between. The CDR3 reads CASRSPAGSSYNEQFF. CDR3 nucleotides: TGTGCCAGCAGGTCGCCGGCGGGGAGCTCCTACAATGAGCAGTTCTTC.